The TCR beta chain under discussion was sequenced for a study of blood T cell repertoires in COVID-19. Across the study: Sites in the United States, Italy and Spain provided acute and convalescent COVID-19 samples. T cells, B-cell-depleted T cells, or PBMCs supplied cDNA or gDNA.

Source study methods: The assay estimated nucleated cells by amplifying reference gene primers. Some clones are missing from TCRdb's copy, which holds only in-frame ones; the method was immunoSEQ multiplex PCR. The V and J calls and clone size were taken over from that table, and D and trimming were inferred from the DNA. This table holds approximately 220,000 clones, 65% to 85% found once. In germline, CDR1 is GTSNPN, CDR2 SVGIG (reference sequence). Trimming took off 5 bases at V and 2 bases at J, with 6 bases between the two ends. This CDR3 spans 12 amino acids. This sequence joins TRBV30 and TRBJ2-2; D is undetermined. The sequenced material came from peripheral blood. The clonotype comes from a woman of 80 years or more with acute or convalescent COVID-19. CDR3 sequence: CAWGANTGELFF. The CDR3, as DNA: TGTGCCTGGGGAGCAAACACCGGGGAGCTGTTTTTT.